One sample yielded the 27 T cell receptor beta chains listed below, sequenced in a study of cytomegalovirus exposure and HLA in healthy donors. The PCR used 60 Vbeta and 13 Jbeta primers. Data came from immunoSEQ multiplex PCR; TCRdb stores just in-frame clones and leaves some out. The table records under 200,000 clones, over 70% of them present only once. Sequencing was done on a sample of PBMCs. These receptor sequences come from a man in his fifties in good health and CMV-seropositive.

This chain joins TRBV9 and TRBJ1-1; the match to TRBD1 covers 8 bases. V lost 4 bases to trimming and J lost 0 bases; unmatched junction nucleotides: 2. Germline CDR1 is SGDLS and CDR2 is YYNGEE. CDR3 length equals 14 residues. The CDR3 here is CASSPGGLNTEAFF. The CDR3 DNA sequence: TGTGCCAGCAGCCCAGGGGGCCTGAACACTGAAGCTTTCTTT. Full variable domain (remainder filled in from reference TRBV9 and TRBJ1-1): DSGVTQTPKHLITATGQRVTLRCSPRSGDLSVYWYQQSLDQGLQFLIQYYNGEERAKGNILERFSAQQFPDLHSELNLSSLELGDSALYFCASSPGGLNTEAFFGQGTRLTVV.

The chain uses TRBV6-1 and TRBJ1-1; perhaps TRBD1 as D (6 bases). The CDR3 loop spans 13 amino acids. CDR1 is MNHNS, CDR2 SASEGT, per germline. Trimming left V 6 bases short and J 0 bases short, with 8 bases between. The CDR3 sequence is CASRGQLNTEAFF. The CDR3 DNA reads TGTGCCAGCAGAGGACAGCTGAACACTGAAGCTTTCTTT.

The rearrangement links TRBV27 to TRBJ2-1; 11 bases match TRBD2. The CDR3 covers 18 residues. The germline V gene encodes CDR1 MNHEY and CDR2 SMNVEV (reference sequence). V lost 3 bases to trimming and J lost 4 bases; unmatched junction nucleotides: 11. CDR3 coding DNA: TGTGCCAGCAGTTTTTCACTCCCCGCTAGCGGGAGGTACAATGAGCAGTTCTTC. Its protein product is CASSFSLPASGRYNEQFF.

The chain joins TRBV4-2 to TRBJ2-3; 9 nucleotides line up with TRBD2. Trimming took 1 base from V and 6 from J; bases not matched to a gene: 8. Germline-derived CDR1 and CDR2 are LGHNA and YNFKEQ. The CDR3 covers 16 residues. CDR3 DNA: TGTGCCAGCAGCCAAGGGAATAGCGGGGGTTCGGATACGCAGTATTTT. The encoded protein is CASSQGNSGGSDTQYF.

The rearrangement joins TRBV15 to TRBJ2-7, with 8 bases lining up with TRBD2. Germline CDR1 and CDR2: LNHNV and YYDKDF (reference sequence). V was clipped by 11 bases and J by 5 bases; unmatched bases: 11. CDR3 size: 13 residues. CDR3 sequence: CAAGGEKANEQYF. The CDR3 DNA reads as TGTGCCGCCGGGGGGGAAAAAGCTAACGAGCAGTACTTC.

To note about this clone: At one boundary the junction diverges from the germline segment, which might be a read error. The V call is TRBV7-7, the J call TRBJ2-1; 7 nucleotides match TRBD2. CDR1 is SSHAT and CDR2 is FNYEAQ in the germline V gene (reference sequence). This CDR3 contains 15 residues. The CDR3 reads CASSLGPSGYNEQFF. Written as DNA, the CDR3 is TGTGCTAGCAGCTTAGGTCCTAGCGGCTACAATGAGCAGTTCTTC.

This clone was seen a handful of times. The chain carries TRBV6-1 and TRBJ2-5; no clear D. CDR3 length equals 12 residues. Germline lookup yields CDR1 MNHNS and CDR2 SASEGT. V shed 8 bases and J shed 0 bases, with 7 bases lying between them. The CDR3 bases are TGTGCCAGCGGAGCGTACCAAGAGACCCAGTACTTC. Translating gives CASGAYQETQYF.

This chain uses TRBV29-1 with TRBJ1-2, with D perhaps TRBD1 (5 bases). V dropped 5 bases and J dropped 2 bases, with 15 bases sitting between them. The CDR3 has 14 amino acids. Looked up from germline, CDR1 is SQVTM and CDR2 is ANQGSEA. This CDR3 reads CSVPKYGGNYGYTF. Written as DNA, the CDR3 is TGCAGCGTTCCGAAGTATGGGGGGAACTATGGCTACACCTTC.

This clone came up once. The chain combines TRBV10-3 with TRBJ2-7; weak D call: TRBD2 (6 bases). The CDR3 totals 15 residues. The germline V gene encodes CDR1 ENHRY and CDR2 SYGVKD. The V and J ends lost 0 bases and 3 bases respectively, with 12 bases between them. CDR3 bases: TGTGCCATCAGTGAGTCGGCTAGCGCTAACTACGAGCAGTACTTC. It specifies CAISESASANYEQYF.

The DNA of the CDR3 is TGCAGTGCAACTAGCGGGCCAGGGCAGTACTTC. Its protein is CSATSGPGQYF. The chain joins TRBV20-1 to TRBJ2-7; TRBD2 matches 9 bases. Trimming cost V 6 bases and J 9 bases; bases outside gene matches: 6. The CDR3 length is 11 residues. Germline loops: CDR1 DFQATT, CDR2 SNEGSKA (reference sequence).

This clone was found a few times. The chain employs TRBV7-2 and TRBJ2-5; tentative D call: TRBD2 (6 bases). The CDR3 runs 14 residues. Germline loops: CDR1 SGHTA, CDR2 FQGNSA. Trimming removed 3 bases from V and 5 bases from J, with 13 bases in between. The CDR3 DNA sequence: TGTGCCAGCAGCTTCCAGGGAGGCGGGGAGACCCAGTACTTC. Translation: CASSFQGGGETQYF.

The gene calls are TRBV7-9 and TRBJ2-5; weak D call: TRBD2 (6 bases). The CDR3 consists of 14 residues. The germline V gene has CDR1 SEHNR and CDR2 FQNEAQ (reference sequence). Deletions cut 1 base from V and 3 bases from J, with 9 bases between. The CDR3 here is CASSLGIAEETQYF. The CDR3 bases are TGTGCCAGCAGCTTAGGGATAGCGGAAGAGACCCAGTACTTC.

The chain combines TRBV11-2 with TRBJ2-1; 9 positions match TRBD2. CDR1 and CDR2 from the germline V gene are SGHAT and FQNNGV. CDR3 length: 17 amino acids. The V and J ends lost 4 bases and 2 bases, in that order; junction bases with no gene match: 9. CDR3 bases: TGTGCCAGCAGCTCGACGGGTCGCGGGGGGGCCTACAATGAGCAGTTCTTC. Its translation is CASSSTGRGGAYNEQFF.

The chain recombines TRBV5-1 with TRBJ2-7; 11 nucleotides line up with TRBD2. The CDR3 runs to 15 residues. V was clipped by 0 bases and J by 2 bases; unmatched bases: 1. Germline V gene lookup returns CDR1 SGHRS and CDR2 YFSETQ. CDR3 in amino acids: CASSLELAGAYEQYF. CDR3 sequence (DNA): TGCGCCAGCAGCTTGGAACTAGCGGGAGCCTACGAGCAGTACTTC.

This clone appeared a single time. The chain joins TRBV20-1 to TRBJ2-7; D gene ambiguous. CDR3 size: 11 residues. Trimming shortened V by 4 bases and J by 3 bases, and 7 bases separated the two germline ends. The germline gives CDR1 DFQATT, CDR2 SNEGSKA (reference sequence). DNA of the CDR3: TGCAGTGCTAAACTCGACTACGAGCAGTACTTC. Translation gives CSAKLDYEQYF.

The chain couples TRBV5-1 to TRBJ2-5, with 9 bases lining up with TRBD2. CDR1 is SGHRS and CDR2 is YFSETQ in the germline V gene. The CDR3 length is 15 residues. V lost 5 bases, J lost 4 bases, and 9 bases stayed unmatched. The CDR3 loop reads CASSYVAGAAETQYF. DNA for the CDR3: TGCGCCAGCAGTTATGTAGCGGGAGCGGCAGAGACCCAGTACTTC.

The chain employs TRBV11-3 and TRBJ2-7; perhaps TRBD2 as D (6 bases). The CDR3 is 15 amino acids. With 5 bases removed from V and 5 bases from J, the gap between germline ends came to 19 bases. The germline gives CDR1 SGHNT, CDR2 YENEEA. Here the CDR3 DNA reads TGTGCCAGCAGCCCCGACGGCGCGGGATCCCACGAGCAGTACTTC. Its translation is CASSPDGAGSHEQYF. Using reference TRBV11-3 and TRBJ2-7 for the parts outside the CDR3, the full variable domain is EAGVVQSPRYKIIEKKQPVAFWCNPISGHNTLYWYLQNLGQGPELLIRYENEEAVDDSQLPKDRFSAERLKGVDSTLKIQPAELGDSAVYLCASSPDGAGSHEQYFGPGTRLTVT.

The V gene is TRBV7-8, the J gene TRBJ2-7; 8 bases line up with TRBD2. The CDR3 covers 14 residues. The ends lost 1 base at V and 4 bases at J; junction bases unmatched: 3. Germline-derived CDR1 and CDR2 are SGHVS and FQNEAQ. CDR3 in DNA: TGTGCCAGCAGCTTAGTGGTAGCGGGGTACGAGCAGTACTTC. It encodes CASSLVVAGYEQYF.

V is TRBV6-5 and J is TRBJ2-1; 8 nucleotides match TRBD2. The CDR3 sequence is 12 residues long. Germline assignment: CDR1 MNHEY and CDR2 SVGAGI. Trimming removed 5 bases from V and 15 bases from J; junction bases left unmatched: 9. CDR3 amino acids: CASSPRGLDRFF. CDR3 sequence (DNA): TGTGCCAGCAGTCCCAGGGGACTAGATCGGTTCTTC.

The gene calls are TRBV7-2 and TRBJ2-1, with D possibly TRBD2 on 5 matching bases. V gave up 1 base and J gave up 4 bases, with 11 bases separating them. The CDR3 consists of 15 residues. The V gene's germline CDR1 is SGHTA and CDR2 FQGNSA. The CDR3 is CASSLDYGDYNEQFF. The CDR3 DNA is TGTGCCAGCAGCTTAGATTACGGGGATTACAATGAGCAGTTCTTC.

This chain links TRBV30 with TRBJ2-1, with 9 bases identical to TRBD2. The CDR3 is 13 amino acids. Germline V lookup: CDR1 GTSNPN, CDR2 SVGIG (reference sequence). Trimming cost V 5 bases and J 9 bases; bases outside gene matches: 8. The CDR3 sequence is CAWETRGGLEQFF. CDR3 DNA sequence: TGTGCCTGGGAAACGCGGGGGGGTCTTGAGCAGTTCTTC.

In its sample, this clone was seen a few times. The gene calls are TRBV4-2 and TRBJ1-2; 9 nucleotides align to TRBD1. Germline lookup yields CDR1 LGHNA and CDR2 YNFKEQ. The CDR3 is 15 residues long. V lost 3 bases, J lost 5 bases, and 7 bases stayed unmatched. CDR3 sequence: CASSQGDRVGYGYTF. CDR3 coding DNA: TGTGCCAGCAGCCAGGGGGACAGGGTAGGGTATGGCTACACCTTC.

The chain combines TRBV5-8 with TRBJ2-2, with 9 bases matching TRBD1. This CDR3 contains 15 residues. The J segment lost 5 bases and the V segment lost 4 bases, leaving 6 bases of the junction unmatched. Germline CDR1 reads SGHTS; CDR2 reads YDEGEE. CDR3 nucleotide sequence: TGTGCCAGCAGCCGGGGACAGGGTGTAACCGGGGAGCTGTTTTTT. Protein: CASSRGQGVTGELFF.

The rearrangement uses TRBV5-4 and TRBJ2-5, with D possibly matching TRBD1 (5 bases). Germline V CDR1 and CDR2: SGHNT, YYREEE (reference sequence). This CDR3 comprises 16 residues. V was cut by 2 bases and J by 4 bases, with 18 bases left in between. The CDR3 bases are TGTGCCAGCAGCTTCTCAGGGATGGGGCGACGAGAGACCCAGTACTTC. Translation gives CASSFSGMGRRETQYF.

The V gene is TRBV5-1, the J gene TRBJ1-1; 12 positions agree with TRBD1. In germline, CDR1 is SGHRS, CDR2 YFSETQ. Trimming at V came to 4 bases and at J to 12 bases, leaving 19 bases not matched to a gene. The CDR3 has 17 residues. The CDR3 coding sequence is TGCGCCAGCAGCCCTGGTGGGACAGGGGGCGAGTTGGGGGGAACTTTCTTT. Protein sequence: CASSPGGTGGELGGTFF.

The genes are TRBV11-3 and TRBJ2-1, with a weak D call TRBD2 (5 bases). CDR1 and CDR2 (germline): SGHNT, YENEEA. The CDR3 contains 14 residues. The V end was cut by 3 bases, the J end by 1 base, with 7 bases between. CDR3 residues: CASSLGVSYNEQFF. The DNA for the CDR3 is TGTGCCAGCAGCTTGGGAGTTTCCTACAATGAGCAGTTCTTC.

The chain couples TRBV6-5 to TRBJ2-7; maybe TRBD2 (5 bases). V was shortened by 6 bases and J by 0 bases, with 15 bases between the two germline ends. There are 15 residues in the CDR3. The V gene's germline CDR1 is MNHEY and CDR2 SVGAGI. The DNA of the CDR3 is TGTGCCAGCAGGACTACTAGTACTCTCTCCTACGAGCAGTACTTC. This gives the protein CASRTTSTLSYEQYF.